This T cell receptor (beta chain) appears in the sequencing data of a study of shared clonotypes between healthy human individuals. Whole-study findings and limits: Estimated richness values were generally larger in naive subsets than in memory subsets.

The CDR3 is made up of 14 amino acids. V lost 3 bases to trimming and J lost 2 bases, with 8 bases between them. The germline V gene encodes CDR1 KGHSY and CDR2 FQNENV. Worth noting for this clone: The antigen is not known.

Using immunoSEQ multiplex PCR, the repertoire was profiled, and TCRdb retains in-frame clones only, with some absent. The top ten hold 0.13% of the sample, which has roughly 2 million clones, roughly 95% seen once. The material sequenced was naive CD4+ T cells sorted from blood. As for subset: CD45RA+ positively selected. This sequence joins TRBV16 and TRBJ1-5; perhaps TRBD1 as D (5 bases). The TCR was taken from a man aged 18-30 years in good health. CDR3 nucleotide sequence: TGTGCCAGCAGCCAGGGCAGGGGCAATCAGCCCCAGCATTTT. This sequence encodes CASSQGRGNQPQHF.